The rows below give T cell receptor beta chains drawn from one sample of a study of cytomegalovirus exposure and HLA in healthy donors. Assay: immunoSEQ multiplex PCR; the TCRdb copy retains only in-frame clones and omits some. This table holds roughly 110,000 clones, 65% to 85% found once. The sequencing sample was made of PBMCs. The receptors here all came from a man aged 18 to 29 in good health and CMV-seronegative. Each CDR3 is given with its conserved first and last residue. D genes are given only for firm matches. Part of the rows lack a size; the others show once, few, many or a class for expanded clones.

clone_size j_call d_call v_call cdr3_aa cdr3_nt
. TRBJ1-5 . TRBV7-9 CASSLDGNQPQHF TGTGCCAGCAGCTTAGACGGGAATCAGCCCCAGCATTTT
. TRBJ1-6 TRBD1 TRBV28 CASSDGTGDSPLHF TGTGCCAGCAGTGACGGGACAGGGGACTCACCCCTCCACTTT
few TRBJ1-1 . TRBV10-3 CAIRTGHSNTEAFF TGTGCCATCAGAACGGGACACTCGAACACTGAAGCTTTCTTT
. TRBJ2-1 . TRBV29-1 CSVGGSVQFF TGCAGCGTTGGGGGTAGCGTGCAGTTCTTC
. TRBJ1-2 . TRBV9 CASSVEPLSGRFGYPF TGTGCCAGCAGCGTAGAGCCCCTTTCAGGGAGGTTTGGCTACCCCTTC
. TRBJ2-7 TRBD1 TRBV5-1 CASSLGGQASYEQYF TGCGCCAGCAGCTTGGGGGGACAGGCTTCCTACGAGCAGTACTTC
. TRBJ1-6 TRBD1 TRBV4-1 CASSQGTGGSPHSPLHF TGCGCCAGCAGCCAAGGGACAGGGGGTAGCCCCCATTCACCCCTCCACTTT
. TRBJ2-7 . TRBV4-1 CASSPGWSGYEQYF TGCGCCAGCAGCCCCGGTTGGTCTGGCTACGAGCAGTACTTC
. TRBJ2-7 . TRBV9 CASSRTADPYEQYF TGTGCCAGCAGCAGGACAGCCGACCCCTACGAGCAGTACTTC
. TRBJ2-7 . TRBV29-1 CSVEDPGQEQYF TGCAGCGTTGAAGATCCCGGACAGGAGCAGTACTTC
once TRBJ2-2 TRBD1 TRBV5-1 CASSRDRGNTGELFF TGCGCCAGCAGCCGGGACAGGGGTAACACCGGGGAGCTGTTTTTT
. TRBJ2-7 TRBD1 TRBV7-8 CASSLARDRAFYEQYF TGTGCCAGCAGCTTAGCCCGGGACAGGGCCTTCTACGAGCAGTACTTC